This is a list of T cell receptor beta chains from one sample in a study of shared clonotypes between healthy human individuals. Assay: immunoSEQ multiplex PCR; the TCRdb copy retains only in-frame clones and omits some. The data contain about 2.2 million clones, around 93% of them singletons. Sequencing was carried out using naive CD8+ T cells from PBMCs. These receptor sequences come from a man in his late teens or twenties in good health. Some clones in this sample may be carry-over from other donors' samples. The CDR3 runs from the conserved cysteine through the conserved F or W. The D gene is left open where the match is weak. Only part of the rows carry a size: once, few, many, or a class if the clone is expanded.

j_gene,v_gene,abundance,d_gene,CDR3nt,CDR3aa
TRBJ1-2,TRBV9,.,.,TGTGCCAGCAGCGTAGGGACAGTAGCTAACTATGGCTACACCTTC,CASSVGTVANYGYTF
TRBJ1-1,TRBV10-2,.,TRBD1,TGCGCCAGCAGTGAAATCCAGGGGGTGAACACTGAAGCTTTCTTT,CASSEIQGVNTEAFF
TRBJ2-5,TRBV11-2,.,.,TGTGCCAGCAGCTTAGTATGGGGCAGCCAAGAGACCCAGTACTTC,CASSLVWGSQETQYF
TRBJ2-7,TRBV11-2,.,TRBD1,TGTGCCAGCATGGGACAGGGATCGCAGTACTTC,CASMGQGSQYF
TRBJ2-2,TRBV5-4,.,TRBD2,TGTGCCAGCAGCACCTGGACTAGCGGGAGGAACACCGGGGAGCTGTTTTTT,CASSTWTSGRNTGELFF
TRBJ2-5,TRBV13,once,.,TGTGCCAGCAGCTTAAAGAAAGACCAAGAGACCCAGTACTTC,CASSLKKDQETQYF
TRBJ2-7,TRBV6-5,.,.,TGTGCCAGCACCACCTTCTACGAGCAGTACTTC,CASTTFYEQYF
TRBJ2-1,TRBV7-3,.,.,TGTGCCAGCAGCTTATCTGGGCGGGCCTCCTACAATGAGCAGTTCTTC,CASSLSGRASYNEQFF
TRBJ1-1,TRBV7-9,few,.,TGTGCCAGCAGACCGATGAACCCCGAAGCTTTCTTT,CASRPMNPEAFF
TRBJ2-1,TRBV4-1,.,TRBD2,TGCGCCAGCGCATCCCCCGGGGGGAATGAGCAGTTCTTC,CASASPGGNEQFF
TRBJ1-1,TRBV10-3,.,TRBD1,TGTGCCATCAGTGCGGATCAGGGGGCTTACACTGAAGCTTTCTTT,CAISADQGAYTEAFF
TRBJ2-2,TRBV9,.,.,TGTGCCAGCAGCGTAGCGGTCGGGGAGCTGTTTTTT,CASSVAVGELFF
TRBJ2-7,TRBV7-2,.,.,TGTGCCAGCAGCTGGGGGGACTACGAGCAGTACTTC,CASSWGDYEQYF
TRBJ1-1,TRBV6-5,.,.,TGTGCCAGCAGTTACGCCGGGGCGCGGGGCACTGAAGCTTTCTTT,CASSYAGARGTEAFF
TRBJ2-7,TRBV9,.,.,TGTGCCAGCAGCGTAGTAGCGGACGGCTACGAGCAGTACTTC,CASSVVADGYEQYF
TRBJ1-2,TRBV30,few,TRBD1,TGTGCCGGACTGACAGGGGCCCCCTATGGCTACACCTTC,CAGLTGAPYGYTF
TRBJ2-1,TRBV29-1,.,.,TGCAGCGCCCAGGTTGGTAGTGAGCAGTTCTTC,CSAQVGSEQFF
TRBJ2-1,TRBV27,.,.,TGTGCCAGCAGCCTACGTGGGTCCTACAATGAGCAGTTCTTC,CASSLRGSYNEQFF
TRBJ2-5,TRBV7-6,.,.,TGTGCCAGCAGCTTCATCGTGGTGGGCGCCAGCCCCGGAGGGACCCAGTACTTC,CASSFIVVGASPGGTQYF
TRBJ2-2,TRBV6-5,.,.,TGTGCCAGCACTTTACCCCCCGGGGAGCTGTTTTTT,CASTLPPGELFF
TRBJ2-7,TRBV19,.,.,TGTGCCAGTAGTATAGCCATCAGGGAGTACGAGCAGTACTTC,CASSIAIREYEQYF
TRBJ1-1,TRBV6-6,.,TRBD1,TGTGCCAGCAGTTACAGCAGGGGGCCTGAAGCTTTCTTT,CASSYSRGPEAFF
TRBJ2-1,TRBV25-1,.,TRBD2,TGTGCCAGCAGTGGCACCTCTAGCGGGCACAGGTGGGGGCAGTTCTTC,CASSGTSSGHRWGQFF
TRBJ1-5,TRBV27,.,TRBD1,TGTGCCAGCAGTCAAACCGGGACAGCTCAGCCCCAGCATTTT,CASSQTGTAQPQHF
TRBJ2-2,TRBV9,.,.,TGTGCCAGCAGCGTAGCTGGCGGTGCCCCCCAACAGGGTATCGGGGAGCTGTTTTTT,CASSVAGGAPQQGIGELFF
TRBJ1-5,TRBV4-1,.,.,TGCGCCAGCAGCACCAGAGGTGATCAGCCCCAGCATTTT,CASSTRGDQPQHF
TRBJ2-1,TRBV4-3,.,.,TGCGCCAGCAGCCCCAATAGAGGCTATGAGCAGTTCTTC,CASSPNRGYEQFF
TRBJ2-1,TRBV7-6,.,TRBD1,TGTGCCAGCAGCTTAGGACAGGGCGTAGGCAATGAGCAGTTCTTC,CASSLGQGVGNEQFF
TRBJ2-7,TRBV9,.,.,TGTGCCAGCAGCGCCGGGACGAGCTCCGAGCAGTACTTC,CASSAGTSSEQYF
TRBJ1-1,TRBV6-5,.,.,TGTGCCAGCAGTTACTCGTCCACAGTGAACACTGAAGCTTTCTTT,CASSYSSTVNTEAFF
TRBJ1-5,TRBV5-5,.,.,TGTGCCAGCAGCTTGTGGTGGGGCCGTGAGAGCAATCAGCCCCAGCATTTT,CASSLWWGRESNQPQHF
TRBJ2-7,TRBV6-6,once,.,TGTGCCAGCAGTGGTATTTCCTACGAGCAGTACTTC,CASSGISYEQYF
TRBJ2-7,TRBV9,.,TRBD1,TGTGCCAGCAGCGCCCGGGGAAGGGGGCACGAGCAGTACTTC,CASSARGRGHEQYF
TRBJ1-3,TRBV5-8,.,.,TGTGCCAGCAGCTGGCGTAGGGCACAACAATTTGGAAACACCATATATTTT,CASSWRRAQQFGNTIYF
TRBJ2-5,TRBV28,.,.,TGTGCCAGCAGTTTACCACAGAGCCTTCGGGAGACCCAGTACTTC,CASSLPQSLRETQYF
TRBJ1-1,TRBV10-3,.,.,TGTGCCATCAGTGAGTCGTCAGTAGGTAGGACTGAAGCTTTCTTT,CAISESSVGRTEAFF
TRBJ2-3,TRBV7-3,.,TRBD2,TGTGCCAGCGGCCGGGGTAGCGGGATTGGCACAGATACGCAGTATTTT,CASGRGSGIGTDTQYF
TRBJ1-5,TRBV27,.,.,TGTGCCAGCAGTTTAGCGGTTAGCAATCAGCCCCAGCATTTT,CASSLAVSNQPQHF
TRBJ2-5,TRBV13,.,TRBD1,TGTGCCAGCAGCGCGCGACCGGGACAGTCCACAGAGACCCAGTACTTC,CASSARPGQSTETQYF
TRBJ2-7,TRBV27,once,TRBD1,TGTGCCAGCAGTTTATCACCCGGGACAGCTTTCTACGAGCAGTACTTC,CASSLSPGTAFYEQYF
TRBJ2-2,TRBV7-6,.,.,TGTGCCAGCAGCTTAGTCATGAGGGGAGGCGGGGAGCTGTTTTTT,CASSLVMRGGGELFF